Shown below are 11 T cell receptor beta chains from a single sample sequenced in a study of cytotoxic CD8 clonotypes in ibrutinib-treated CLL. Profiled with immunoSEQ multiplex PCR; TCRdb holds only in-frame clones, not every one. The data show over 120,000 clones, about 84% seen once. Specimen: PBMCs, collected after 36 months of ibrutinib treatment. The receptor set was obtained from a human donor with chronic lymphocytic leukemia.

CDR3 amino acids: CASSQKVPANSNQPQHF. CDR3 sequence (DNA): TGCGCCAGCAGTCAAAAGGTGCCGGCGAATAGCAATCAGCCCCAGCATTTT. This chain connects TRBV23-1 to TRBJ1-5; D remains unclear. TRBV23-1 qualifies as an ORF whose function is uncertain. V dropped 2 bases and J dropped 0 bases, with 14 bases sitting between them. The CDR3 totals 17 residues.

CDR3 in DNA: TGTGCCTGGAGCGGGGGAACCGGGGAGCTGTTTTTT. Residues: CAWSGGTGELFF. This chain links TRBV30 with TRBJ2-2; weak D call: TRBD2 (6 bases). With 3 bases removed from V and 5 bases from J, the gap between germline ends came to 7 bases. The germline gives CDR1 GTSNPN, CDR2 SVGIG (reference sequence). The CDR3 sequence is 12 residues long. The full variable domain, its missing parts supplied by reference TRBV30 and TRBJ2-2, is SQTIHQWPATLVQPVGSPLSLECTVEGTSNPNLYWYRQAAGRGLQLLFYSVGIGQISSEVPQNLSASRPQDRQFILSSKKLLLSDSGFYLCAWSGGTGELFFGEGSRLTVL.

Turning to this clone: The junction departs from the called germline gene at one end, perhaps through a read error. V is TRBV2 and J is TRBJ2-1, with 9 bases fitting TRBD2. This CDR3 region has 13 residues. CDR1 SNHLY and CDR2 FYNNEI come from the germline V gene. CDR3 sequence (DNA): TGTGCCAGCAGTGTTTTCGTAGCGGGAGAACCGATCTTC. This sequence encodes CASSVFVAGEPIF.

This clone has a single count. V gene TRBV29-1 combines with J gene TRBJ2-5; tentatively, D is TRBD1 or TRBD2 (6 bases each). The length of the CDR3 is 14 residues. V lost 6 bases to trimming and J lost 7 bases, with 21 bases between them. CDR1 and CDR2 from the germline V gene are SQVTM and ANQGSEA. CDR3 protein: CSVPRGAVSVTQYF. CDR3 DNA sequence: TGCAGCGTACCAAGGGGGGCAGTAAGTGTGACCCAGTACTTC.

This clone has a handful of counts. This sequence joins TRBV19 and TRBJ2-5; no definite D call. This CDR3 comprises 15 residues. The germline V gene has CDR1 LNHDA and CDR2 SQIVND (reference sequence). V dropped 0 bases and J dropped 4 bases, with 12 bases sitting between them. In nucleotides, the CDR3 is TGTGCCAGTAGTATAGATCTCGGACGGCTAGAGACCCAGTACTTC. This gives the protein CASSIDLGRLETQYF.

This chain connects TRBV27 to TRBJ1-5; 8 nucleotides align to TRBD1. The CDR3 spans 15 residues. Germline assignment: CDR1 MNHEY and CDR2 SMNVEV (reference sequence). V gave up 6 bases and J gave up 2 bases; unmatched junction bases: 6. This chain's CDR3 is CASRNQGAGNQPQHF. The CDR3, as DNA: TGTGCCAGCAGAAACCAGGGGGCGGGCAATCAGCCCCAGCATTTT.

This chain connects TRBV4-1 to TRBJ2-1; D gene unclear. V gave up 0 bases and J gave up 6 bases, with 9 bases separating them. Germline assignment: CDR1 MGHRA and CDR2 YSYEKL. The CDR3 spans 14 residues. CDR3 sequence: CASSQELPSNEQFF. The DNA for the CDR3 is TGCGCCAGCAGCCAAGAATTGCCCTCCAATGAGCAGTTCTTC.

The chain has TRBV29-1 and TRBJ2-3; D unclear. Trimming left V 6 bases short and J 2 bases short, with 15 bases between. The CDR3 spans 14 residues. Per germline, CDR1 SQVTM and CDR2 ANQGSEA. The CDR3 DNA is TGCAGCGTGGCCCGCGGCAGTAACACAGATACGCAGTATTTT. Residues: CSVARGSNTDTQYF.

V is TRBV13 and J is TRBJ2-3, with D tentatively TRBD2 (5 bases). V was pared by 10 bases and J by 3 bases, with 11 bases between. CDR1 and CDR2 from the germline V gene are PRHDT and FYEKMQ (reference sequence). The CDR3 is 12 amino acids. The CDR3 region is CANQWRTDTQYF. In nucleotides, the CDR3 is TGTGCCAACCAATGGAGGACAGATACGCAGTATTTT.

The CDR3 DNA reads as TGTGCCAGCAGCTTCAGGGGTCACGAGCAGTACTTC. This sequence encodes CASSFRGHEQYF. The chain couples TRBV27 to TRBJ2-7; possibly TRBD1 for D (6 bases). Trimming pared 6 bases from V and 5 bases from J, leaving 11 bases between. The CDR3 is 12 amino acids. Germline V lookup: CDR1 MNHEY, CDR2 SMNVEV (reference sequence).

V usage is TRBV7-3 and J usage is TRBJ1-3; no firm D call. V was cut by 0 bases and J by 0 bases, with 12 bases left in between. The germline gives CDR1 SGHTA, CDR2 FQGTGA. The length of the CDR3 is 17 residues. The CDR3 loop reads CASSLTSGKYSGNTIYF. In DNA form, the CDR3 reads TGTGCCAGCAGCTTAACGTCGGGGAAGTACTCTGGAAACACCATATATTTT.